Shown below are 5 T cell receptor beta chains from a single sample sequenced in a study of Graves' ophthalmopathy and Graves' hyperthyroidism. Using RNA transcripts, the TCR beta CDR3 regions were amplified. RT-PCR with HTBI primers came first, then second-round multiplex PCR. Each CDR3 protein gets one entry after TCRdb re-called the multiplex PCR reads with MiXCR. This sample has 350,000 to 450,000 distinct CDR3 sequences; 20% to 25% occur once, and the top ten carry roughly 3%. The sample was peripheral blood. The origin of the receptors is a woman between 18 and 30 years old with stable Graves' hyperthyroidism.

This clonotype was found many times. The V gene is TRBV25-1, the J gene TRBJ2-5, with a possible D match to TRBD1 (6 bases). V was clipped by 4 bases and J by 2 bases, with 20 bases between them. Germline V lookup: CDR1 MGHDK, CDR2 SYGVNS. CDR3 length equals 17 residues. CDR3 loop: CASSVGNTGKEQETQYF. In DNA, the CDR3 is TGTGCCAGCAGTGTTGGGAATACAGGGAAGGAGCAAGAGACCCAGTACTTC.

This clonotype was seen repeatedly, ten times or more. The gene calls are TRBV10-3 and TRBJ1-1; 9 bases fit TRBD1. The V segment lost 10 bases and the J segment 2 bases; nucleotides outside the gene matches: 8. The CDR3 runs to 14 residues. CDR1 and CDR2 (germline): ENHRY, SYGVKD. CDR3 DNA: TGTGCCACCGGACAGGGGACCGTTAACACTGAAGCTTTCTTT. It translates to CATGQGTVNTEAFF.

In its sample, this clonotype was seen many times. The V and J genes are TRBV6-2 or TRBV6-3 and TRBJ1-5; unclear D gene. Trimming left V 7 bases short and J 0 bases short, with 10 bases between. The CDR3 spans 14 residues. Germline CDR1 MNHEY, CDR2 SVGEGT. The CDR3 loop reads CASTQVYSNQPQHF. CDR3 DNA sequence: TGTGCCAGCACCCAGGTTTATAGCAATCAGCCCCAGCATTTT.

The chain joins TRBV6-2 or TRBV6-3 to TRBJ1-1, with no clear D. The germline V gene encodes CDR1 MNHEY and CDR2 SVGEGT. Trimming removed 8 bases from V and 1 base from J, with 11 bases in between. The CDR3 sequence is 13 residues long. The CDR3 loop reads CASHSGWNTEAFF. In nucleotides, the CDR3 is TGTGCCAGCCACAGCGGCTGGAACACTGAAGCTTTCTTT.

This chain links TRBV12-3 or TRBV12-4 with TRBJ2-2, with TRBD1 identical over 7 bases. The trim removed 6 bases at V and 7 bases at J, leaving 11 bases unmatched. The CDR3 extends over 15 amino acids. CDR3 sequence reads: CASSLADRVVGELFF. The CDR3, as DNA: TGTGCCAGCAGCCTCGCCGACAGGGTGGTCGGGGAGCTGTTTTTT.